These 5 T cell receptor beta chains were sequenced from one sample in a study of blood T cell repertoires in COVID-19. Sequencing used immunoSEQ multiplex PCR; TCRdb keeps in-frame clones, though not all of them. The table shows roughly 76,000 clones, with roughly nine tenths occurring only once. Sequencing was carried out using peripheral blood. The origin of the receptors is a man over 45 with acute or convalescent COVID-19.

The chain joins TRBV15 to TRBJ1-6, with 8 bases fitting TRBD1. Germline V gives CDR1 LNHNV, CDR2 YYDKDF (reference sequence). The trim removed 0 bases at V and 7 bases at J, leaving 5 bases unmatched. CDR3 length equals 16 residues. CDR3 residues: CATSRDHRGSNSPLHF. For the CDR3, the DNA is TGTGCCACCAGCAGAGACCACAGGGGGAGCAATTCACCCCTCCACTTT.

The chain joins TRBV5-6 to TRBJ2-7, with D possibly TRBD2 on 5 matching bases. The CDR3 runs to 13 residues. V lost 3 bases, J lost 0 bases, and 7 bases lay in between. CDR1 and CDR2 (germline): SGHDT, YYEEEE. In DNA, the CDR3 is TGTGCCAGCAGCTCCGGGGTCTCCTACGAGCAGTACGTC. Residues: CASSSGVSYEQYV.

This chain joins TRBV7-9 and TRBJ1-2, with TRBD1 as a possible D gene (5 bases). The CDR3 is made up of 13 amino acids. Germline loops: CDR1 SEHNR, CDR2 FQNEAQ (reference sequence). Trimming took 5 bases from V and 2 from J, leaving 9 bases between them. The CDR3 bases are TGTGCCAGCAGCGAGCAGGGAAACTATGGCTACACCTTC. Its translation is CASSEQGNYGYTF.

The chain is built from TRBV19 and TRBJ1-6; no definite D call. The CDR3 is 16 amino acids. V was shortened by 4 bases and J by 1 base, with 11 bases between the two germline ends. CDR1 is LNHDA and CDR2 is SQIVND in the germline V gene (reference sequence). As DNA, the CDR3 is TGTGCCAGTAGTACCGCCGTAGAGTCCTATAATTCACCCCTCCACTTT. The encoded protein is CASSTAVESYNSPLHF.

The chain recombines TRBV5-5 with TRBJ1-6; TRBD1 is a possible D gene (5 bases). Germline V lookup: CDR1 SGHKS, CDR2 YYEKEE (reference sequence). V lost 4 bases and J 9 bases, leaving 8 bases between the germline ends. This CDR3 has 12 residues. The CDR3 region is CASSGRASPLHF. The CDR3 region has the DNA TGTGCCAGCAGCGGCAGGGCTTCACCCCTCCACTTT.